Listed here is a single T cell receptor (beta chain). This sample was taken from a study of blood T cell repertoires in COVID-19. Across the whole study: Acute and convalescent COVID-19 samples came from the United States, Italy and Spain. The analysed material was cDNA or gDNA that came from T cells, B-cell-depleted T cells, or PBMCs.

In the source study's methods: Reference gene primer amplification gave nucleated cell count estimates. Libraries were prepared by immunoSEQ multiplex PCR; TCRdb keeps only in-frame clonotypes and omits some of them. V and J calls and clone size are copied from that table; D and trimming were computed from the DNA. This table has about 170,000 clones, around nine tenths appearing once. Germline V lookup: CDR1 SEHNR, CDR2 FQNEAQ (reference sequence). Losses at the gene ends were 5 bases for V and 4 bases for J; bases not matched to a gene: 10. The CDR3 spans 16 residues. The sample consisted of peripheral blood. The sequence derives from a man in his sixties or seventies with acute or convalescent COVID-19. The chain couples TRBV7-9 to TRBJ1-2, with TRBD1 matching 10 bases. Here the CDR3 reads CASSPLPGQGTYGYTF. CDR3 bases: TGTGCCAGCAGCCCTCTTCCGGGACAGGGGACCTATGGCTACACCTTC. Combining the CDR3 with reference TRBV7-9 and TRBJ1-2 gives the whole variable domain DTGVSQNPRHKITKRGQNVTFRCDPISEHNRLYWYRQTLGQGPEFLTYFQNEAQLEKSRLLSDRFSAERPKGSFSTLEIQRTEQGDSAMYLCASSPLPGQGTYGYTFGSGTRLTVV.